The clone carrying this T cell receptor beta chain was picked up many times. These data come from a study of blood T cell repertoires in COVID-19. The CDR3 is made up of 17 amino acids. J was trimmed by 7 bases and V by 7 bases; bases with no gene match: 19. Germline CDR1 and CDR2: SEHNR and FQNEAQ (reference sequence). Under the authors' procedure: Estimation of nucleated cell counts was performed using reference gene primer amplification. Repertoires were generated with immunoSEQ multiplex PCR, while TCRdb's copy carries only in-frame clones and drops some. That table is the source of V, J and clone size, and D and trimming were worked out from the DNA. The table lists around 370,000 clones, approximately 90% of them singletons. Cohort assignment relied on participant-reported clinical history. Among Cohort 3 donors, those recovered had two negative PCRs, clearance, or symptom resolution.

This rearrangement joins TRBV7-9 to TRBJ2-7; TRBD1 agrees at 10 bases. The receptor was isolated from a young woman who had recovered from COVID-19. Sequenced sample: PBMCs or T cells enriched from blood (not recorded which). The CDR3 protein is CASTFFILPGQGREQYF. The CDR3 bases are TGTGCCAGCACCTTCTTCATCCTGCCGGGACAGGGGCGAGAGCAGTACTTC.